The T cell receptor beta chain described here comes from a study of blood T cells in healthy people across ages. Overall study results and limits: Roughly linear declines in TCR beta diversity per million T cells occurred with age.

This clonotype has just a few counts. Its antigen is not known. Germline V gene data show CDR1 as SGHDN and CDR2 as FVKESK. CDR3 size: 16 residues. The ends lost 0 bases at V and 0 bases at J; junction bases unmatched: 3. Combining a sample-barcoded 5' primer with a J-beta primer mix, a second PCR ran for roughly 7 to 11 cycles. Each CDR3 protein is one row after TCRdb ran MiXCR on the 5' RACE reads. The sample has about 1,000,000 distinct CDR3 sequences, less than 50% seen once. Donors each provided 9.5 to 10 milliliters of peripheral blood. Samples each had at least 6 micrograms of total RNA extracted.

This sequence joins TRBV14 and TRBJ1-1; 8 bases match TRBD1. The clonotype originates from a woman aged 60-75 years in good health. Source material: blood. The CDR3 region is CASSQDGTGLNTEAFF. The CDR3 bases are TGTGCCAGCAGCCAAGATGGGACAGGCTTGAACACTGAAGCTTTCTTT.